These T cell receptor beta chains were read from a single sample in a study of beta chain features in type 1 diabetes. The protocol was immunoSEQ multiplex PCR, while the TCRdb copy is restricted to in-frame clones and leaves out a portion. Of over 300,000 clones listed, around 8.5% are singletons. The sequencing input was central memory CD4+ T cells from blood. Source of these receptors: a man younger than 45 with type 1 diabetes. CDR3s include the opening cysteine and the closing phenylalanine or tryptophan. Fields, in order: V gene, J gene, clone size, D gene, CDR3 protein, CDR3 DNA. The D gene is left open where the match is weak. Clone sizes are given selectively: once, few, many, or a class where the clone is expanded.

TRBV2	TRBJ2-3	-	-	CASSEQDTQYF	TGTGCCAGCAGTGAACAAGATACGCAGTATTTT
TRBV7-2	TRBJ2-1	few	-	CASSRVPGGYNEQFF	TGTGCCAGCAGCCGGGTGCCGGGCGGATACAATGAGCAGTTCTTC
TRBV2	TRBJ2-5	few	TRBD1	CASSGQGRVETQYF	TGTGCCAGCAGCGGACAGGGGAGGGTTGAGACCCAGTACTTC
TRBV7-6	TRBJ2-3	few	-	CASSLSMGTDTQYF	TGTGCCAGCAGCTTATCCATGGGAACAGATACGCAGTATTTT
TRBV11-3	TRBJ2-2	few	-	CASSSDRRALFF	TGTGCCAGCAGTTCTGACAGGAGAGCCCTGTTTTTT
TRBV10-3	TRBJ1-1	few	-	CAVQIEMNTEAFF	TGTGCCGTCCAGATCGAAATGAACACTGAAGCTTTCTTT
TRBV6-6	TRBJ1-1	few	-	CASRTGSNTEAFF	TGTGCCAGCAGGACAGGTTCGAACACTGAAGCTTTCTTT
TRBV6-6	TRBJ2-3	-	TRBD1	CASRDGQGSTDTQYF	TGTGCCAGCAGGGACGGACAGGGTAGCACAGATACGCAGTATTTT
TRBV19	TRBJ1-5	few	-	CASSTTRNQPQHF	TGTGCCAGTAGTACGACACGCAATCAGCCCCAGCATTTT
TRBV2	TRBJ1-6	many	-	CASSDRGGLALHF	TGTGCCAGCAGTGACAGGGGCGGCCTGGCCCTCCACTTT
TRBV30	TRBJ1-4	-	-	CAWSKGPGNNEKLFF	TGTGCCTGGAGTAAAGGCCCAGGGAATAATGAAAAACTGTTTTTT
TRBV7-2	TRBJ2-7	once	TRBD1	CASSLTGTGPHEQYF	TGTGCCAGCAGCTTAACCGGGACAGGGCCCCACGAGCAGTACTTC
TRBV5-1	TRBJ2-2	-	-	CASSLGQNTGELFF	TGCGCCAGCAGCCTCGGACAGAACACCGGGGAGCTGTTTTTT
TRBV5-1	TRBJ1-1	few	TRBD1	CASSSGNRDRVNEAFF	TGCGCCAGCAGCTCGGGTAACCGGGACAGGGTGAATGAAGCTTTCTTT
TRBV13	TRBJ1-2	few	TRBD1	CASSLGPPDRAYGYTF	TGTGCCAGCAGCTTAGGCCCCCCGGACAGGGCCTATGGCTACACCTTC
TRBV2	TRBJ2-1	few	-	CASNLDAHNEQFF	TGTGCCAGCAACTTGGACGCCCACAATGAGCAGTTCTTC
TRBV7-9	TRBJ1-3	-	-	CASSLVRALSGNTIYF	TGTGCCAGCAGCTTAGTGAGGGCCCTCTCTGGAAACACCATATATTTT
TRBV7-2	TRBJ2-1	few	TRBD1	CASSLGQGRRNEQFF	TGTGCCAGCAGCTTAGGACAGGGGCGGCGGAATGAGCAGTTCTTC
TRBV10-3	TRBJ1-1	-	-	CASKGGTEAFF	TGTGCCTCCAAGGGGGGCACTGAAGCTTTCTTT
TRBV14	TRBJ1-2	-	-	CASSQGSGGWVYGYTF	TGTGCCAGCAGCCAAGGGTCCGGGGGTTGGGTCTATGGCTACACCTTC
TRBV2	TRBJ1-4	-	-	CASSENYGMGEKLFF	TGTGCCAGCAGTGAAAACTACGGGATGGGTGAAAAACTGTTTTTT
TRBV5-4	TRBJ1-2	few	-	CASSPDSHYGYTF	TGTGCCAGCAGCCCAGACAGCCACTATGGCTACACCTTC
TRBV10-3	TRBJ2-7	few	TRBD1	CAISNGQVPFSQEQYF	TGTGCCATCAGTAATGGACAGGTTCCGTTCAGCCAAGAGCAGTACTTC
TRBV18	TRBJ2-3	many	-	CASSSQSTDTQYF	TGTGCCAGCTCATCCCAGAGCACAGATACGCAGTATTTT
TRBV6-6	TRBJ1-6	few	-	CASRSQENSPLHF	TGTGCCAGCAGGTCTCAGGAAAATTCACCCCTCCACTTT
TRBV6-5	TRBJ2-1	-	TRBD2	CASSYSSGGSYNEQFF	TGTGCCAGCAGTTACTCTAGCGGGGGAAGCTACAATGAGCAGTTCTTC
TRBV30	TRBJ1-5	few	-	CAWAAQPHQPQHF	TGTGCCTGGGCTGCGCAGCCCCATCAGCCCCAGCATTTT
TRBV28	TRBJ1-4	many	TRBD1	CASSSPTGGNEKLFF	TGTGCCAGCAGTTCACCGACAGGGGGGAATGAAAAACTGTTTTTT
TRBV7-2	TRBJ2-3	many	-	CASSLVGGQDTQYF	TGTGCCAGCAGCTTGGTCGGGGGGCAGGATACGCAGTATTTT
TRBV7-9	TRBJ2-1	-	-	CASSLVGQQFF	TGTGCCAGCAGCTTAGTGGGACAGCAGTTCTTC
TRBV5-1	TRBJ2-3	-	TRBD2	CASSLGASGGVNADTQYF	TGCGCCAGCAGCTTGGGGGCTAGCGGGGGAGTGAATGCAGATACGCAGTATTTT
TRBV7-2	TRBJ2-7	-	-	CASKQAHSSYEQYF	TGTGCCAGTAAACAGGCCCACAGCTCCTACGAGCAGTACTTC
TRBV6-6	TRBJ1-5	-	TRBD1	CASRRTGEEPQHF	TGTGCCAGCAGACGGACAGGGGAGGAGCCCCAGCATTTT
TRBV9	TRBJ2-2	few	-	CASSVSVVTGELFF	TGTGCCAGCAGCGTATCGGTGGTTACCGGGGAGCTGTTTTTT
TRBV20-1	TRBJ1-4	many	-	CKAAGDEKLFF	TGCAAGGCGGCGGGGGACGAAAAACTGTTTTTT
TRBV7-2	TRBJ2-7	-	-	CASSFYLSSYEQYF	TGTGCCAGCTCCTTTTACCTTTCCAGCTACGAGCAGTACTTC
TRBV11-3	TRBJ1-1	few	-	CASSLVGSPTEAFF	TGTGCCAGCAGCTTAGTTGGCAGTCCAACTGAAGCTTTCTTT
TRBV13	TRBJ1-6	-	-	CASSLDNSPLHF	TGTGCCAGCAGCTTAGACAATTCACCCCTCCACTTT
TRBV7-2	TRBJ2-6	few	-	CASSFTGYFSSGANVLTF	TGTGCCAGCAGCTTCACAGGGTACTTCAGCTCTGGGGCCAACGTCCTGACTTTC
TRBV7-2	TRBJ2-1	few	-	CASSLSGYNEQFF	TGTGCCAGCAGCTTATCAGGGTACAATGAGCAGTTCTTC
TRBV4-2	TRBJ2-2	few	-	CASSQDWVRGELFF	TGTGCCAGCAGCCAAGATTGGGTCAGGGGGGAGCTGTTTTTT
TRBV20-1	TRBJ2-7	few	-	CSATAYEQYF	TGCAGTGCTACCGCCTACGAGCAGTACTTC